Given below is one T cell receptor (beta chain) in context. Its target is not known. These data come from a study of graft-versus-host responses after intestinal transplantation. Whole-study findings and limits: Analysis identified GvH clones in recipient marrow, with some appearing first in ileum or blood.

There are 14 residues in the CDR3. Per germline, CDR1 MGHRA and CDR2 YSYEKL. Trimming removed 0 bases from V and 0 bases from J, with 6 bases in between. The table came from immunoSEQ multiplex PCR; TCRdb's copy has only in-frame clones and leaves some out. In the table there are some 18,000 clones, around 90% of which are singletons. This material consisted of PBMCs, taken more than 350 days after transplant. The V call is TRBV4-1, the J call TRBJ2-7, with D unclear. This TCR derives from a human patient who received an intestinal transplant, so some T cells may come from the graft donor. The DNA of the CDR3 is TGCGCCAGCAGCCAAGATCTGCTCTCCTACGAGCAGTACTTC. It is translated as CASSQDLLSYEQYF.